The table lists the clone carrying this TCR beta chain with a count of one. Profiling relied on immunoSEQ multiplex PCR, and the TCRdb table lists in-frame clones only, not all of them. The sample contains under 50,000 clones, about nine tenths of which appear only once. This specimen comes from a study of T cell changes during pregnancy in multiple sclerosis. Trimming cost V 4 bases and J 5 bases; bases outside gene matches: 7. Germline-derived CDR1 and CDR2 are SGDLS and YYNGEE. This CDR3 region has 16 residues. This sequence joins TRBV9 and TRBJ2-3, with TRBD2 identical over 13 bases. The sequence was collected from a female donor in good health, enrolled as a control in a pregnancy study. Here the sequenced sample was CD4+ T cells from peripheral blood mononuclear cells, taken in the first trimester of pregnancy. As DNA, the CDR3 is TGTGCCAGCAGCCCTCCGGGACTAGCGGGGATAGATACGCAGTATTTT. The encoded protein is CASSPPGLAGIDTQYF.